This entry features one T cell receptor (beta chain) sequence. What it binds is not known. The data stem from a study of cytomegalovirus exposure and HLA in healthy donors. Broader study findings: Cytomegalovirus-associated status was assigned to about 150 TCR beta chains. Reportedly, cytomegalovirus status was diagnosed with high sensitivity and specificity.

Measured with immunoSEQ multiplex PCR; TCRdb has only the in-frame clones, and not every one. Altogether 160,000 or so clones are present, more than 70% being singletons, with the ten largest covering 2.5% to 3%. The TCR comes from a man between 18 and 29 years old in good health and CMV-seronegative. The sample consisted of PBMCs.

The CDR3 here is CASSLGGTGNQPQHF. CDR3 DNA: TGTGCCAGCAGTTTAGGTGGGACAGGCAATCAGCCCCAGCATTTT. The chain couples TRBV27 to TRBJ1-5; 7 bases line up with TRBD1. V shed 2 bases and J 2 bases; nucleotides not matched to a gene: 3. Germline V gene sequence: CDR1 MNHEY, CDR2 SMNVEV (reference sequence). The CDR3 covers 15 residues.